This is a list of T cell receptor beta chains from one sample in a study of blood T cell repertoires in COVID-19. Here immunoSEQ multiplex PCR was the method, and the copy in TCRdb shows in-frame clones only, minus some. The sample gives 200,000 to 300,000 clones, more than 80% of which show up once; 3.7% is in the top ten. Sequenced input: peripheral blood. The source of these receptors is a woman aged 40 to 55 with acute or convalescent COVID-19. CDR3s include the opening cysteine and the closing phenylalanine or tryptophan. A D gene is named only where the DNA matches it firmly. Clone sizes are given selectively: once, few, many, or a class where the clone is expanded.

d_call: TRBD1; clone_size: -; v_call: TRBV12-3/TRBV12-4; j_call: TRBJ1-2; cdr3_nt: TGTGCCAGCAGTGGGGACAGTAGCTATGGCTACACCTTC; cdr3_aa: CASSGDSSYGYTF
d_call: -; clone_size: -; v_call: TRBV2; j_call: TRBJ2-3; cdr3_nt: TGTGCCAGTTCTTATAGCACAGATACGCAGTATTTT; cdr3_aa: CASSYSTDTQYF
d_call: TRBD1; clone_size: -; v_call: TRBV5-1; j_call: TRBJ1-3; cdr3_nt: TGCGCCAGCAGCATTCGGACAGGGGGCGCGGGTGGAAACACCATATATTTT; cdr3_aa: CASSIRTGGAGGNTIYF
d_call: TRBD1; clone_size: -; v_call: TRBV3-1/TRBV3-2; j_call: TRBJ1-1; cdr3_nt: TGTGCCAGCAGCCAGGGGGGGGGACAGGGGATGAACACTGAAGCTTTCTTT; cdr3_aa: CASSQGGGQGMNTEAFF
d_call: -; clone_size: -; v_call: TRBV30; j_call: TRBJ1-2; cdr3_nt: TGTGCCTGGAGTGAGGACCGGGAAACGGGGGGCTACACCTTC; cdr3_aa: CAWSEDRETGGYTF
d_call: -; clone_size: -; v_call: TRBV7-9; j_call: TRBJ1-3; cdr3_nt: TGTGCCAGCAGCCTCTCGGACAGACCATCTGGAAACACCATATATTTT; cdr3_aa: CASSLSDRPSGNTIYF
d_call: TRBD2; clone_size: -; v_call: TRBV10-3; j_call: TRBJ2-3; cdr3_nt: TGTGCCACTGGCGGGGGGCCGGATACGCAGTATTTT; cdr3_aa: CATGGGPDTQYF
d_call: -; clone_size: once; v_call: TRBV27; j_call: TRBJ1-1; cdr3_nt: TGTGCCAGCAGTTTAGTACCCCGGGGGACCACTGAAGCTTTCTTT; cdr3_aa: CASSLVPRGTTEAFF
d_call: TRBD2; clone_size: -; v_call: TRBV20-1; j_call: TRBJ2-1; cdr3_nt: TGCAGTGCCGTAGCGGGGGGGCAGTTCTTC; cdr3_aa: CSAVAGGQFF
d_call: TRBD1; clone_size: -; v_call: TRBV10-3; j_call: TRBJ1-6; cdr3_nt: TGTGCCATCAGTGGCGGACAGGGGCAACCCCTCCACTTT; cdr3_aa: CAISGGQGQPLHF
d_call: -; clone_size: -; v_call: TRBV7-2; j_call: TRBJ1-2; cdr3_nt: TGTGCCAGCAGCTTAGGGGTTGCAGGGATAGGTGGCTACACCTTC; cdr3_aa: CASSLGVAGIGGYTF
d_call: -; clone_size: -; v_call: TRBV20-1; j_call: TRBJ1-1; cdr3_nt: TGCAGTGCTAGTCACAGTAAGAACACTGAAGCTTTCTTT; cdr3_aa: CSASHSKNTEAFF
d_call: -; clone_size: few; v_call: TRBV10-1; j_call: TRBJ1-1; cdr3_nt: TGCGCCACCTCACAGGGAATGAACACTGAAGCTTTCTTT; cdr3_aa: CATSQGMNTEAFF
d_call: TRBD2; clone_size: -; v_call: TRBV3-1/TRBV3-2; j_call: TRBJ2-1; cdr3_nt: TGTGCCAGCAGCCAAGGAACTCCGGGACTAGGGAGCTCCTACAATGAGCAGTTCTTC; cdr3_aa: CASSQGTPGLGSSYNEQFF
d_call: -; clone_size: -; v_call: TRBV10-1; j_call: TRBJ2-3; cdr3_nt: TGCGCCAGCAGTCAGAAAGATACGCAGTATTTT; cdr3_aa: CASSQKDTQYF
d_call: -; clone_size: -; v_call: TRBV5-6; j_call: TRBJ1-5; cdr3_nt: TGTGCCAGCAGCTGGGGGGGCGTGGGAATCAATCAGCCCCAGCATTTT; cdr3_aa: CASSWGGVGINQPQHF
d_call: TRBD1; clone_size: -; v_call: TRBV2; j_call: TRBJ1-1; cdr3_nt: TGTGCCAGCAGCCAGAGACAGGGGGCATGGAACACTGAAGCTTTCTTT; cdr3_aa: CASSQRQGAWNTEAFF
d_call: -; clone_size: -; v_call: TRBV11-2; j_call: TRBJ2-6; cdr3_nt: TGTGCCAGCAGCTTAGGGGACACCCTCTCTGGGGCCAACGTCCTGACTTTC; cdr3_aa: CASSLGDTLSGANVLTF
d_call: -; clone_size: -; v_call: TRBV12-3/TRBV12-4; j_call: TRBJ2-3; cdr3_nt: TGTGCCAGCAGACGGGTTGGCACAGATACGCAGTATTTT; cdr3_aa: CASRRVGTDTQYF
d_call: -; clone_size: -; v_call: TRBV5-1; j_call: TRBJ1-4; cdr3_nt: TGCGCCAGCAGCTTGGACAGGGCCAATGAAAAACTGTTTTTT; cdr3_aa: CASSLDRANEKLFF
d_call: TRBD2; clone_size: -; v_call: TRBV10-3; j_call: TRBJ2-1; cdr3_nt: TGTGCCATCAGTGAAGGGCGGGGGGGCTACAATGAGCAGTTCTTC; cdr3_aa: CAISEGRGGYNEQFF
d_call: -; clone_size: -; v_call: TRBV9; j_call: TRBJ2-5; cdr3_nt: TGTGCCAGCAGCGTTGGGGACAAAGAGACCCAGTACTTC; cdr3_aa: CASSVGDKETQYF
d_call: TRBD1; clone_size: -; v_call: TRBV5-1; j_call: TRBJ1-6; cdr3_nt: TGCGCCAGCAGCTTGAACCAGGGACAGGGCCGAAATCGGACACCCCTCCACTTT; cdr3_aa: CASSLNQGQGRNRTPLHF
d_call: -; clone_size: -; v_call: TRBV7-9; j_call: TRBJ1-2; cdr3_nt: TGTGCCAGCAGCAGGACGGGGGGCGGCGAATATGGCTACACCTTC; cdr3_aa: CASSRTGGGEYGYTF
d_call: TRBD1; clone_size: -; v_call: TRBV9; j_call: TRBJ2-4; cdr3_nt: TGTGCCAGCAGCACCGGGACAGGGTGGAACATTCAGTACTTC; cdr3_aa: CASSTGTGWNIQYF
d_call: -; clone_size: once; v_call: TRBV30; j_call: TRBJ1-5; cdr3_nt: TGTGCCTGGAGCGAGATTTATAGCAATCAGCCCCAGCATTTT; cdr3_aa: CAWSEIYSNQPQHF
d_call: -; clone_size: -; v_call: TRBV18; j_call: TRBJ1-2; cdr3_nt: TGTGCCAGCTCATCAGCGGGGGAGGGGATCTCCGGCTACACCTTC; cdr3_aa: CASSSAGEGISGYTF
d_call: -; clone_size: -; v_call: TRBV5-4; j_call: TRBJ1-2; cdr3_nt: TGTGCCAGCAGCTTGGAGTCGGACTATGGCTACACCTTC; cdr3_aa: CASSLESDYGYTF
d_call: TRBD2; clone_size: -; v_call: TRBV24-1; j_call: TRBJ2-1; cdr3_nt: TGTGCCACCAGTGGTCGACTAGCGGGGGGGCCTAGCCTAGGCAATGAGCAGTTCTTC; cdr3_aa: CATSGRLAGGPSLGNEQFF
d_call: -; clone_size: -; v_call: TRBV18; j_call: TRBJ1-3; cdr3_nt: TGTGCCAGCTCCCTCGAGTCCAGGGTCTATTCTGGAAACACCATATATTTT; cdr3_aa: CASSLESRVYSGNTIYF
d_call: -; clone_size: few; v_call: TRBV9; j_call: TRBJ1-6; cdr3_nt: TGTGCCAGCAGCGCGAGGGTAGGGAGCAATTCACCCCTCCACTTT; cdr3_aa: CASSARVGSNSPLHF
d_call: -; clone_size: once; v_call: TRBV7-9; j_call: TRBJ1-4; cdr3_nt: TGTGCCAGCAGCATTGGGACTGGCGAAAAACTGTTTTTT; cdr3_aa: CASSIGTGEKLFF
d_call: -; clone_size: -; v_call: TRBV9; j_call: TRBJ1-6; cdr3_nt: TGTGCCAGCAGCGTGGGCAGAGAGGGAAATTTTCCCCTCCACTTT; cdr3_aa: CASSVGREGNFPLHF
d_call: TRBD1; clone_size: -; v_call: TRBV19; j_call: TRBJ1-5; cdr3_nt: TGTGCCAGTAGCGGGACAGGGGGGAATCAGCCCCAGCATTTT; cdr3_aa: CASSGTGGNQPQHF
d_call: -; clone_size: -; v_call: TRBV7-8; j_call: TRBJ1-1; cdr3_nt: TGTGCCAGCAGCCTAAGCGGGAGGACTGAAGCTTTCTTT; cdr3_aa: CASSLSGRTEAFF
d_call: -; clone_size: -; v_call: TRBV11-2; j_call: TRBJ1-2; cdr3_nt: TGTGCCAGCAGTGAAACAGCGGGCGGCTATGGCTACACCTTC; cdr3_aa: CASSETAGGYGYTF
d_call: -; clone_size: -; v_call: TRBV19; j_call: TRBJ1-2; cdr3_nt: TGTGCCAGTAGTATAGAAATGGCCACCAACTATGGCTACACCTTC; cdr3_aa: CASSIEMATNYGYTF
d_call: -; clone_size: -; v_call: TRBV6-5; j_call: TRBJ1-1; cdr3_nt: TGTGCCAGCAGTTACGGTCTGGCGGCTGGCACTGAAGCTTTCTTT; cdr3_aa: CASSYGLAAGTEAFF
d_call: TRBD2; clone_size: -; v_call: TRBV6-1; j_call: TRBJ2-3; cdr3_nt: TGTGCCAGCAGTGCCTTCCAGCGGGGGAAGAAGACAGATACGCAGTATTTT; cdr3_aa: CASSAFQRGKKTDTQYF